The clone carrying this TCR beta chain came up once. The study drew participants aged about 18 to 95 years from 20 to 30 US areas. The CDR3 is 13 amino acids. The V end was cut by 6 bases, the J end by 8 bases, with 11 bases between. CDR1 and CDR2 (germline): MNHEY, SVGAGI. Produced via immunoSEQ multiplex PCR; TCRdb's table is partial and in-frame only. The table has fewer than 200,000 clones, roughly 85% seen once; the top ten hold approximately 9.4%. The data are from a study of blood T cell repertoires in COVID-19. This clonotype was sampled from a young woman who had recovered from COVID-19. The sample consisted of PBMCs or T cells enriched from blood (not recorded which). The chain uses TRBV6-5 and TRBJ1-6; D gene uncertain. The CDR3, as DNA: TGTGCCAGCAGGAGAGGAGGCGATTCACCCCTCCACTTT. Translation: CASRRGGDSPLHF.